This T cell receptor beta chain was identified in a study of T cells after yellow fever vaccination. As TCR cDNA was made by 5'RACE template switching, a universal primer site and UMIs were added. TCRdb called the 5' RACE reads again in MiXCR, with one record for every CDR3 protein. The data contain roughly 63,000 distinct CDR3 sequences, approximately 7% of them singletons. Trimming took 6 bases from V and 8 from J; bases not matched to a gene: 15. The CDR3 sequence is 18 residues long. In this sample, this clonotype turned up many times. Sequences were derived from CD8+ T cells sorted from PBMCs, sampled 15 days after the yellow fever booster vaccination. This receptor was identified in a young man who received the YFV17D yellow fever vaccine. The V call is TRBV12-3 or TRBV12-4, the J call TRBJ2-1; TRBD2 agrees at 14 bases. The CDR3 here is CASRQTSGRAHMGDEQFF. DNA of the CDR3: TGTGCCAGCAGGCAGACTAGCGGGAGGGCCCATATGGGGGATGAGCAGTTCTTC.